The subject of this entry is one TCR beta chain. Its antigen remains unknown. These data belong to a study of shared clonotypes between healthy human individuals. Study information: Per-donor plates numbered three CD4 naive, three CD4 memory, two CD8 naive and one CD8 memory.

Profiled with immunoSEQ multiplex PCR; TCRdb holds only in-frame clones, not every one. The table lists about 1.1 million clones, roughly 80% of them singletons. Study-wide results and caveats: Between a few donors, naive CD4 clonotypes were shared at a level of about 5%.

Sample: memory CD4+ T cells from PBMCs. Subset in this sample: CD45RA-negative fraction. The TCR comes from a man in his late teens or twenties in good health. Some clones in this sample may be carry-over from other donors' samples.

DNA of the CDR3: TGTGCCAGCAGCCATACAGTACGAGCTGAGCAGTTCTTC. Encoded protein: CASSHTVRAEQFF. The rearrangement uses TRBV14 and TRBJ2-1; D not certain. Germline V gene sequence: CDR1 SGHDN, CDR2 FVKESK. The CDR3 covers 13 residues. Trimming took 3 bases from V and 9 from J, leaving 12 bases between them.